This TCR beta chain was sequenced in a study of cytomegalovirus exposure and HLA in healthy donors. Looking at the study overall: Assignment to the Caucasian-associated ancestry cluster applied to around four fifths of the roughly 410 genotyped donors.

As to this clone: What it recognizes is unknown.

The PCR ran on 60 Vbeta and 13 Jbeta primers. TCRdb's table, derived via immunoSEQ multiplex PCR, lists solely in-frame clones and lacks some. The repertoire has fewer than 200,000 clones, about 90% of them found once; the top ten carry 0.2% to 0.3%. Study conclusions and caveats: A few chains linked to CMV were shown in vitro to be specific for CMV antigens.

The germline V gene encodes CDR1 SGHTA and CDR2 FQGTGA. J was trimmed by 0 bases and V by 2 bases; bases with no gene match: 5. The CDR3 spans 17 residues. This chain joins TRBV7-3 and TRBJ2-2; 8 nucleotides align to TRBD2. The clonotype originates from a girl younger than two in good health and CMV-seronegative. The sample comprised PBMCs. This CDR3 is CASSLYTGGPNTGELFF. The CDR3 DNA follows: TGTGCCAGCAGCTTATACACGGGAGGGCCGAACACCGGGGAGCTGTTTTTT.